This is a list of T cell receptor beta chains from one sample in a study of shared clonotypes between healthy human individuals. TCRdb's copy holds only in-frame clones and misses some; the assay was immunoSEQ multiplex PCR. This sample has more than 200,000 clones, with 60% to 70% found just once. Sequenced: memory CD4+ T cells sorted from blood. These receptors originate from a man under 40 in good health. The CDR3 runs from the conserved cysteine through the conserved F or W.

TRBV6-5	CASSRGQGAGNEQYF
TRBV7-9	CASSPQGETQYF
TRBV5-4	CASSPAGGFNEQYF
TRBV28	CASSFERGYNEQFF
TRBV10-3	CAIRASGSTDTQYF
TRBV11-2	CASSLEASGGETQYF
TRBV18	CASSPGANEQFF
TRBV5-1	CASSLRDRVTGELFF
TRBV29-1	CSAKQGLLTDGYTF
TRBV4-3	CASSQGFSVNEKLFF
TRBV10-3	CAISSGLAGAETQYF
TRBV7-9	CASSLSGSRNEQYF
TRBV11-2	CASSFSSPGGNEQFF
TRBV6-5	CASSYSSSGDYNEQFF
TRBV4-1	CASSQGIFTDTQYF
TRBV7-2	CASSLSSTGSHGYTF
TRBV11-2	CASSSLTGNHNEQFF
TRBV14	CASSQSGSPGRWSYEQYF
TRBV6-5	CASSELSVTQYF
TRBV19	CASRTPDSYNQPQHF
TRBV6-1	CASSGPTDRAFSYEQYF
TRBV5-1	CASSGSGNLNTEAFF
TRBV7-2	CASSIATKGQGGYTF
TRBV5-4	CASSLGGGQGETQYF
TRBV29-1	CSARGGRTEAFF
TRBV6-5	CASRASGSSQETQYF
TRBV7-9	CASSRHLAGGYADTQYF